The 7 T cell receptor beta chains below were found in one sample sequenced in a study of CD8+CD57+ T cells in acquired aplastic anemia. The template used for profiling TCR beta VDJ and CDR3 was genomic DNA. Via MiXCR, TCRdb re-called the reads, giving one row per CDR3 protein. The sample holds tens of thousands of distinct CDR3 sequences; less than 65% are singletons and the top ten take 50% to 65%. Sequencing involved patients with CD8+CD57+ cell expansion previously shown by flow cytometry. The sample consisted of sorted CD4+, CD8+, or CD8+CD57+ T cells (not recorded which) from PBMCs. The receptors were sampled from a human donor with aplastic anemia.

The V call is TRBV24-1, the J call TRBJ1-2, with 11 positions matching TRBD1. Germline values: CDR1 KGHDR, CDR2 SFDVKD. The CDR3 is made up of 16 amino acids. V was clipped by 4 bases and J by 8 bases; unmatched bases: 11. In nucleotides, the CDR3 is TGTGCCACCAGTGAATCGGGGACAGGGGGACTAGACGGCTACACCTTC. It specifies CATSESGTGGLDGYTF.

At least ten counts were recorded for this clonotype. Given a much more abundant clone one base away, this may be a read error. The chain carries TRBV10-2 and TRBJ2-7; D remains unclear. The germline V gene encodes CDR1 WSHSY and CDR2 SAAADI. The CDR3 length is 14 residues. The CDR3 region has the DNA TGCGCCGGCAGTGAGTCAACAGAAGACTACGAGCAGTACTTC. It encodes CAGSESTEDYEQYF.

The chain carries TRBV2 and TRBJ1-1; D is undetermined. Deletions cut 6 bases from V and 6 bases from J, with 5 bases between. The CDR3 spans 10 residues. Germline CDR1 SNHLY, CDR2 FYNNEI. The CDR3 loop reads CASRGAEAFF. As DNA, the CDR3 is TGTGCCAGCAGGGGAGCTGAAGCTTTCTTT. The full variable domain, with the rest looked up from reference TRBV2 and TRBJ1-1, is EPEVTQTPSHQVTQMGQEVILRCVPISNHLYFYWYRQILGQKVEFLVSFYNNEISEKSEIFDDQFSVERPDGSNFTLKIRSTKLEDSAMYFCASRGAEAFFGQGTRLTVV.

V is TRBV5-1 and J is TRBJ2-1; D is undetermined. The CDR3 length is 15 residues. Trimming cost V 0 bases and J 7 bases, with 14 bases left between them. Germline values: CDR1 SGHRS, CDR2 YFSETQ. This CDR3 reads CASSLGQSLDNEQFF. The DNA of the CDR3 is TGCGCCAGCAGCTTGGGGCAGAGCTTAGATAATGAGCAGTTCTTC.

The chain joins TRBV29-1 to TRBJ1-1, with D possibly being TRBD1 (5 bases). The CDR3 runs 14 residues. Trimming cost V 3 bases and J 4 bases, with 15 bases left between them. CDR1 is SQVTM, CDR2 ANQGSEA, per germline. CDR3 bases: TGCAGCGTTGAGGACATGGGGATGGTCACTGAAGCTTTCTTT. Translation gives CSVEDMGMVTEAFF. Drawing the rest from reference TRBV29-1 and TRBJ1-1, the complete variable domain is SAVISQKPSRDICQRGTSLTIQCQVDSQVTMMFWYRQQPGQSLTLIATANQGSEATYESGFVIDKFPISRPNLTFSTLTVSNMSPEDSSIYLCSVEDMGMVTEAFFGQGTRLTVV.

The gene calls are TRBV15 and TRBJ1-5, with D possibly being TRBD1 (6 bases). With 1 base removed from V and 2 bases from J, the gap between germline ends came to 12 bases. The CDR3 is made up of 16 amino acids. CDR1 is LNHNV, CDR2 YYDKDF, per germline (reference sequence). In DNA, the CDR3 is TGTGCCACCAGCAGAGGGTGGGCAGGGGGCAATCAGCCCCAGCATTTT. This codes for CATSRGWAGGNQPQHF.

As regards this clonotype: This may arise from a read error, as a much more abundant clone is one base away. The chain carries TRBV19 and TRBJ2-4; D assignment may be TRBD1 or TRBD2 (6 bases each). Germline CDR1 reads LNHDA; CDR2 reads SQIVND (reference sequence). Deletions cut 4 bases from V and 3 bases from J, with 28 bases between. The CDR3 is 20 amino acids. The CDR3, as DNA: TGTGCCAGTAGTACAGACCTTCAGTGGGGGGCCAACATCCGCAAAAACATTCAGTACTTC. It specifies CASSTDLQWGANIRKNIQYF.